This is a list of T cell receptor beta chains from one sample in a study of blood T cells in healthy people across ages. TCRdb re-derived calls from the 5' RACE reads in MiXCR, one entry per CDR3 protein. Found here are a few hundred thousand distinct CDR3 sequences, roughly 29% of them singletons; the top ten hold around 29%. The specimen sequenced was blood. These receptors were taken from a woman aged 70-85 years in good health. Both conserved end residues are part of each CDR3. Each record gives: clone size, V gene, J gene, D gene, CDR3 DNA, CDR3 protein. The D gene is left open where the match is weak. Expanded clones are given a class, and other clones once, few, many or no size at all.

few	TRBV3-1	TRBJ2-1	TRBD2	TGTGCCAGCAGCGATAGCGGGAGGGAGTATAATGAGCAGTTCTTC	CASSDSGREYNEQFF
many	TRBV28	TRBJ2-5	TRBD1	TGTGCCAGCAGTGCAATGGACAGGCATCAAGAGACCCAGTACTTC	CASSAMDRHQETQYF
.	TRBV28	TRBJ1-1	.	TGTGCCAGCAGTTTTCCGGGGAACACTGAAGCTTTCTTT	CASSFPGNTEAFF
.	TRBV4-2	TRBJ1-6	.	TGTGCCAGCAGCCAAGACGTAGGCCTCCACTTT	CASSQDVGLHF
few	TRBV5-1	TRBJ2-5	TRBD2	TGCGCCAGCAGCTTGACTGGGGGGGAAGAGACCCAGTACTTC	CASSLTGGEETQYF
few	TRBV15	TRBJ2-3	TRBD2	TGTGCCACCAGCAGAGATCGGGCGGGAGGGCCCACAGATACGCAGTATTTT	CATSRDRAGGPTDTQYF
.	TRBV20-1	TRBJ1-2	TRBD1	TGCAGTGCTAGCGCCGGGACAGGGAATGGCTACACCTTC	CSASAGTGNGYTF
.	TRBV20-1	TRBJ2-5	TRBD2	TGCAGTGCTAGAGATCGAGCGGGGCAAGAGACCCAGTACTTC	CSARDRAGQETQYF
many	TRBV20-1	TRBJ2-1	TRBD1	TGCAGTGCCCTCTCCTTCGACAGGGGAACGAATGAGCAGTTCTTC	CSALSFDRGTNEQFF
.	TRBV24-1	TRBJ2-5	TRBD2	TGTGCCACCAGTGTGGGAGGGACTGGGGAGACCCAGTACTTC	CATSVGGTGETQYF
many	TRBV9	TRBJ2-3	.	TGTGCCAGCAGCGCCGGCCCTAAAGATACGCAGTATTTT	CASSAGPKDTQYF
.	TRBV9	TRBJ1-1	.	TGTGCCAGCAGCGTAGTTCCGACGATGAACACTGAAGCTTTCTTT	CASSVVPTMNTEAFF
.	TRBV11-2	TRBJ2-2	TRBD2	TGTGCCAGCAGCTTAGTGATGTCACCGGGACTAGCGGGAGGGCCGGACACCGGGGAGCTGTTTTTT	CASSLVMSPGLAGGPDTGELFF
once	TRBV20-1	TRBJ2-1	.	TGCAGTGCTATCGGGGTTATCTCCTACAATGAGCAGTTCTTC	CSAIGVISYNEQFF
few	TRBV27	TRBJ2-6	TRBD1	TGTGCCAGCAGTTTATTGGGACAGGGTTCTGGGGCCAGCGTCCTGACTTTC	CASSLLGQGSGASVLTF
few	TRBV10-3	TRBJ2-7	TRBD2	TGTGCCATCAGTGCGTGGACTAGCGGATCCTACGAGCAGTACTTC	CAISAWTSGSYEQYF
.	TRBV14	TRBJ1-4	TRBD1	TGTGCCAGCAGCCCAATGAGACAGGGGGGACGAGAAAAACTGTTTTTT	CASSPMRQGGREKLFF
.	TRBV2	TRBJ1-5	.	TGTGCCAGCAGTGACAGGATTTATAGCAATCAGCCCCAGCATTTT	CASSDRIYSNQPQHF
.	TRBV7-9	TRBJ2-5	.	TGTGCCAGCAGTCCCTTAAATGTTTTTGAGACCCAGTACTTC	CASSPLNVFETQYF
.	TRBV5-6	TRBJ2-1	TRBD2	TGTGCCAGCAGCTTCCTAGCGGGGACCGGGGATGAGCAGTTCTTC	CASSFLAGTGDEQFF
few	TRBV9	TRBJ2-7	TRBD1	TGTGCCAGCAGCGTAGTTGGGACAGGAGTCTCCGAGCAGTACTTC	CASSVVGTGVSEQYF
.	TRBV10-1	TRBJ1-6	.	TGCGCCAGCAGTGAGTCTAGAATTGGGGTTTCACCCCTCCACTTT	CASSESRIGVSPLHF
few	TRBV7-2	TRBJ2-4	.	TGTGCCAGCACCAAGGACCTGGCTGGAAGCATTCAGTACTTC	CASTKDLAGSIQYF
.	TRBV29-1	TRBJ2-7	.	TGCAGCGTTGGAGGCGGTCTCCCCCTAGGTGGGCAGTACTTC	CSVGGGLPLGGQYF
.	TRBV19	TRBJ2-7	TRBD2	TGTGCCAGTAGTATTGAGACTAGCGGGAGCCACGAGCAGTACTTC	CASSIETSGSHEQYF
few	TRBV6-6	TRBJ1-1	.	TGTGCCAGCAGTTACCCCCAGGGTGGGAACACTGAAGCTTTCTTT	CASSYPQGGNTEAFF
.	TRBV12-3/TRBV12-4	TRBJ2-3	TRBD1	TGTGCCAGCAGTAGACAGGGCACAGATGTGCAGTATTTT	CASSRQGTDVQYF
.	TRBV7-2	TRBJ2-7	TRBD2	TGTGCCAGCAGCTCAACCCCGCGGACTAGCAACGAGCAGTACTTC	CASSSTPRTSNEQYF
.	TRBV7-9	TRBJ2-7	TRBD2	TGTGCCAGCAGCCCTAGACTAGCAGGCCTCTACGAGCAGTACTTC	CASSPRLAGLYEQYF
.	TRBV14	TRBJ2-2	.	TGTGCCAGCAGCCAAGGAATAAGAAACACCGGGGAGCTGTTTTTT	CASSQGIRNTGELFF
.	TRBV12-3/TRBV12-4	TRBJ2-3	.	TGTGCCAGCAGCCCCGGTAGACCGAGCGCAGATACGCAGTATTTT	CASSPGRPSADTQYF
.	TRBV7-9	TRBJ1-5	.	TGTGCCAGCAGCTTAGGGCAGACCCACCGGCCCCAGCATTTT	CASSLGQTHRPQHF
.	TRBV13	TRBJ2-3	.	TGTGCCAGCAGCCGCGACTCTAAGAGGGCAGATACGCAGTATTTT	CASSRDSKRADTQYF
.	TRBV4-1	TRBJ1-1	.	TGCGCCAGCAGCCAACGCCAAAAGGGTTGGAACACTGAAGCTTTCTTT	CASSQRQKGWNTEAFF
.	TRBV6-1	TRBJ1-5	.	TGTGCCAGCAGTGTGGTGGGGGGATTATCTCAGCCCCAGCATTTT	CASSVVGGLSQPQHF
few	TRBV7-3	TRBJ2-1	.	TGTGCCAGCAGCTTAACCCGGTACAATGAGCAGTTCTTC	CASSLTRYNEQFF
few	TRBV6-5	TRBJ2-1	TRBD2	TGTGCCAGCAAGTCGGGAGGGTCTTACAATGAGCAGTTCTTC	CASKSGGSYNEQFF
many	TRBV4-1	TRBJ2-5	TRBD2	TGCGCCAGCAGCCAGGGACTAGCGAGGGTCGAGACCCAGTACTTC	CASSQGLARVETQYF
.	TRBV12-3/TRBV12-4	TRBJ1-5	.	TGTGCCAGCAGTTCGCAGTTTAGCAATCAGCCCCAGCATTTT	CASSSQFSNQPQHF
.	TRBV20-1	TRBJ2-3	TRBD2	TGCAGTGGGGAGCGGGAGGGCCGGTCCGATACGCAGTATTTT	CSGEREGRSDTQYF
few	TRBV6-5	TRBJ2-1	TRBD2	TGTGCCAGCAGTTACTCCTTAGCAGGAGCGGGAGACTCCTACAATGAGCAGTTCTTC	CASSYSLAGAGDSYNEQFF
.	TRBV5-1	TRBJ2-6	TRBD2	TGCGCCAGCAGCTTGGGTTCTAGCGGGAGTTCTGGGGCCAACGTCCTGACTTTC	CASSLGSSGSSGANVLTF
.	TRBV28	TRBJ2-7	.	TGTGCCAGCAGTCCCGCCGCGGTGCCCCCCTACGAGCAGTACTTC	CASSPAAVPPYEQYF
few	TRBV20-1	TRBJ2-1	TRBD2	TGCAGTGCTAGGACCGGGAGGGGGGCCAATGAGCAGTTCTTC	CSARTGRGANEQFF
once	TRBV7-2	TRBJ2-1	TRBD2	TGTGCCAGCAGCTTAGAGTCTAGCGGGAGGAGCTCCTACAATGAGCAGTTCTTC	CASSLESSGRSSYNEQFF
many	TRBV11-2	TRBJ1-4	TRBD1	TGTGCCAGCAGCTTAGATCGTTTGGTCGTCGGGGGACAGTCGAATGAAAAACTGTTTTTT	CASSLDRLVVGGQSNEKLFF
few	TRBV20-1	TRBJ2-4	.	TGCAGTGCAGCTAGGGGGAACATTCAGTACTTC	CSAARGNIQYF